One sample yielded the 23 T cell receptor beta chains listed below, sequenced in a study of blood T cell repertoires in COVID-19. Only in-frame clones appear in the TCRdb table, and some are missing; sequencing was by immunoSEQ multiplex PCR. The sample yields roughly 500,000 clones, 85% to 90% seen once. The sequencing sample was made of peripheral blood. All receptors come from a man between 18 and 29 years old with COVID-19, enrolled during active disease.

This clone came up once. The chain employs TRBV6-1 and TRBJ1-6, with a possible D match to TRBD1 (6 bases). CDR3 length: 13 residues. Germline values: CDR1 MNHNS, CDR2 SASEGT. The ends were cut back, 3 bases at V and 7 bases at J, with 7 bases in the middle. The CDR3 reads CASSEGANSPLHF. As DNA, the CDR3 is TGTGCCAGCAGTGAGGGGGCGAATTCACCCCTCCACTTT.

V gene TRBV7-6 combines with J gene TRBJ2-5; D is uncertain. CDR3 length: 13 amino acids. CDR1 SGHVS and CDR2 FNYEAQ come from the germline V gene. The V and J ends lost 2 bases and 5 bases respectively, with 9 bases between them. The CDR3 sequence: CASSLQASETQYF. The DNA of the CDR3 is TGTGCCAGCAGCTTACAGGCATCGGAGACCCAGTACTTC. The full variable domain, with the rest looked up from reference TRBV7-6 and TRBJ2-5, is GAGVSQSPRYKVTKRGQDVALRCDPISGHVSLYWYRQALGQGPEFLTYFNYEAQQDKSGLPNDRFSAERPEGSISTLTIQRTEQRDSAMYRCASSLQASETQYFGPGTRLLVL.

The V gene is TRBV3-1 (or the pseudogene TRBV3-2), the J gene TRBJ1-4; the D gene is possibly TRBD1 (5 bases). Trimming cost V 8 bases and J 2 bases, with 12 bases left between them. CDR1 and CDR2 from the germline V gene are LGHDT and YNNKEL (reference sequence). CDR3 length: 14 amino acids. In DNA, the CDR3 is TGTGCCAGCGGGCCAGGGCTTACTAATGAAAAACTGTTTTTT. Translation gives CASGPGLTNEKLFF.

The chain carries TRBV5-1 and TRBJ2-1, with TRBD2 identical over 12 bases. Unmatched junction bases numbered 14, after V lost 4 bases and J lost 12 bases. The CDR3 covers 16 residues. CDR1 is SGHRS, CDR2 YFSETQ, per germline. In DNA form, the CDR3 reads TGCGCCAGCAGCACCGACGCACGGACTAGCGGGATTGTGCAGTTCTTC. Its translation: CASSTDARTSGIVQFF.

The chain links TRBV7-6 to TRBJ1-1; D possibly corresponds to TRBD1 (5 bases). CDR3 length: 15 residues. Germline CDR1 reads SGHVS; CDR2 reads FNYEAQ. V was trimmed by 1 base and J by 4 bases, leaving 13 bases between them. The CDR3 loop reads CASSLGTRGLTEAFF. CDR3 DNA: TGTGCCAGCAGCTTAGGCACAAGGGGCCTCACTGAAGCTTTCTTT.

This clone has a count of ten or more. The gene calls are TRBV18 and TRBJ1-1; TRBD1 matches 7 bases. This CDR3 has 14 amino acids. CDR1 is KGHSH, CDR2 LQKENI, per germline. The ends lost 6 bases at V and 4 bases at J; junction bases unmatched: 8. Here the CDR3 DNA reads TGTGCCAGCTCGCCGACAGGGATGGGCACTGAAGCTTTCTTT. As protein: CASSPTGMGTEAFF.

The chain combines TRBV29-1 with TRBJ1-4, with D maybe TRBD1 (6 bases). V shed 4 bases and J shed 7 bases, with 10 bases lying between them. This CDR3 contains 12 residues. Germline CDR1 and CDR2: SQVTM and ANQGSEA. CDR3 in DNA: TGCAGCGTTGCCCTAGGGGGTGAAAAACTGTTTTTT. It is translated as CSVALGGEKLFF.

The chain carries TRBV29-1 and TRBJ2-5, with TRBD2 matching 7 bases. The CDR3 sequence is 15 residues long. In germline, CDR1 is SQVTM, CDR2 ANQGSEA. V shed 6 bases, J shed 5 bases, and the junction held 15 bases outside the gene matches. The CDR3 region has the DNA TGCAGCGTCCCCGGAGGCGGCGGGGGTGTGGAGACCCAGTACTTC. Translation gives CSVPGGGGGVETQYF.

The rearrangement uses TRBV4-2 and TRBJ2-7; 8 bases map to TRBD1. Germline V gene lookup returns CDR1 LGHNA and CDR2 YNFKEQ. This CDR3 is built from 20 residues. The J segment lost 3 bases and the V segment lost 1 base, leaving 20 bases of the junction unmatched. This chain's CDR3 is CASSQVTLKRAGQGNYEQYF. The CDR3 nucleotides are TGTGCCAGCAGCCAAGTGACACTAAAAAGAGCTGGACAGGGAAACTACGAGCAGTACTTC.

This clone was seen a single time. V usage is TRBV18 and J usage is TRBJ1-1, with TRBD1 as a possible D gene (6 bases). Deletions cut 4 bases from V and 6 bases from J, with 9 bases between. Germline V gene sequence: CDR1 KGHSH, CDR2 LQKENI. The CDR3 consists of 12 residues. The CDR3: CASSQDSAEAFF. The CDR3 DNA follows: TGTGCCAGCTCACAGGACAGCGCTGAAGCTTTCTTT.

The rearrangement joins TRBV25-1 to TRBJ2-7; possibly TRBD1 for D (6 bases). With 1 base removed from V and 6 bases from J, the gap between germline ends came to 13 bases. The length of the CDR3 is 14 residues. Per germline, CDR1 MGHDK and CDR2 SYGVNS. CDR3 nucleotide sequence: TGTGCCAGCAGTGAATTAATGGGGGCCCGCGAGCAGTACTTC. It specifies CASSELMGAREQYF.

The genes are TRBV6-5 and TRBJ1-1, with 8 bases matching TRBD1. The germline V gene encodes CDR1 MNHEY and CDR2 SVGAGI. V was clipped by 2 bases and J by 6 bases; unmatched bases: 5. The CDR3 consists of 14 residues. The CDR3 sequence: CASSYDRGQPEAFF. For the CDR3, the DNA is TGTGCCAGCAGTTACGACAGGGGACAGCCTGAAGCTTTCTTT.

This clone came up a few times. The rearrangement links TRBV7-2 to TRBJ1-1, with TRBD1 identical over 7 bases. The junction had 11 bases not matched to a gene; V was cut back by 1 base and J by 12 bases. The CDR3 loop spans 14 amino acids. Germline V gene data show CDR1 as SGHTA and CDR2 as FQGNSA. The CDR3 region is CASSLEGPRGRTFF. The CDR3 DNA follows: TGTGCCAGCAGCTTAGAGGGGCCAAGGGGGCGGACTTTCTTT.

The rearrangement uses TRBV23-1 and TRBJ1-2; 7 bases fit TRBD1. TRBV23-1 is labeled an ORF, and its function is uncertain. With 8 bases clipped from V and 1 base from J, the junction kept 10 bases outside the gene matches. CDR3 length: 15 amino acids. The CDR3 sequence: CASPTGERFNYGYTF. DNA of the CDR3: TGCGCCAGCCCAACAGGGGAGCGGTTTAACTATGGCTACACCTTC.

The V call is TRBV7-2, the J call TRBJ2-7; TRBD1 matches at 8 bases. Losses at the gene ends were 3 bases for V and 0 bases for J; bases not matched to a gene: 1. The CDR3 covers 14 residues. Germline CDR1 and CDR2: SGHTA and FQGNSA. The CDR3 DNA follows: TGTGCCAGCAGCTTCACAGGGGGCTCCTACGAGCAGTACTTC. This codes for CASSFTGGSYEQYF.

This chain joins TRBV10-2 and TRBJ1-5; 9 bases are a match to TRBD1. The CDR3 loop spans 15 amino acids. The V gene's germline CDR1 is WSHSY and CDR2 SAAADI. V lost 7 bases and J lost 5; bases outside the gene matches: 9. CDR3 coding DNA: TGCGCCAGCACTCCGGGACAGGGATTTGATCAGCCCCAGCATTTT. It specifies CASTPGQGFDQPQHF.

This clone was counted a single time. The J gene is TRBJ2-1, the V gene TRBV5-1; 7 bases agree with TRBD1. Per germline, CDR1 SGHRS and CDR2 YFSETQ. Germline trimming cut 5 bases from V and 0 bases from J; bases unmatched to any gene: 5. This CDR3 region has 15 residues. CDR3 coding DNA: TGCGCCAGCAGTGGACAGGCGAGCTCCTACAATGAGCAGTTCTTC. It yields the protein CASSGQASSYNEQFF.

Only a few counts were recorded for this clone. The genes are TRBV30 and TRBJ1-2, with D unclear. Germline CDR1 reads GTSNPN; CDR2 reads SVGIG (reference sequence). The germline V and J ends were trimmed by 4 bases and 0 bases, with 9 bases remaining between them. This CDR3 region has 13 residues. In DNA form, the CDR3 reads TGTGCCTGGAAACAGAGAGCTAACTATGGCTACACCTTC. Its protein is CAWKQRANYGYTF.

The V gene is TRBV29-1, the J gene TRBJ2-3; 9 positions agree with TRBD1. J lost 5 bases, V lost 2 bases, and 14 bases had no gene match. The germline V gene has CDR1 SQVTM and CDR2 ANQGSEA. CDR3 size: 17 residues. CDR3 region: CSVESPRDREVIDTQYF. The CDR3 bases are TGCAGCGTTGAAAGCCCCCGGGACAGGGAAGTAATAGATACGCAGTATTTT.

The V and J genes are TRBV27 and TRBJ1-3; D is uncertain. V was shortened by 8 bases and J by 4 bases, with 6 bases between the two germline ends. The CDR3 is 11 amino acids. From germline, CDR1 is MNHEY and CDR2 SMNVEV (reference sequence). CDR3 sequence reads: CASFSGNTIYF. The CDR3 DNA is TGTGCCAGCTTTTCGGGAAACACCATATATTTT.

This clone has more than one count but fewer than ten. This chain connects TRBV11-2 to TRBJ1-1; the match to TRBD1 covers 7 bases. V lost 5 bases to trimming and J lost 7 bases; unmatched junction nucleotides: 4. CDR1 is SGHAT and CDR2 is FQNNGV in the germline V gene. The CDR3 loop spans 12 amino acids. CDR3 residues: CASSRQGIEAFF. The CDR3 coding sequence is TGTGCCAGCAGCCGACAGGGCATTGAAGCTTTCTTT.

The table lists this clone with a few counts. Here the CDR3 DNA reads TGTGCCAGCAGTCGAAGACAGGTCGGTTCTAACTATGGCTACACCTTC. This sequence encodes CASSRRQVGSNYGYTF. The genes are TRBV6-6 and TRBJ1-2; D may be TRBD1 (6 bases). Trimming removed 5 bases at V and 0 bases at J, with 16 bases between. This CDR3 is 16 amino acids long. Per germline, CDR1 MNHNY and CDR2 SVGAGI (reference sequence).

Only one count was recorded for this clone. The rearrangement joins TRBV2 to TRBJ1-2; TRBD1 might be the D (5 bases). V dropped 9 bases and J dropped 8 bases, with 16 bases sitting between them. This CDR3 region has 12 residues. Per germline, CDR1 SNHLY and CDR2 FYNNEI. The CDR3 DNA reads TGTGCCAGAGGGACTCTCGAACAGGGCTACACCTTC. Its translation is CARGTLEQGYTF.